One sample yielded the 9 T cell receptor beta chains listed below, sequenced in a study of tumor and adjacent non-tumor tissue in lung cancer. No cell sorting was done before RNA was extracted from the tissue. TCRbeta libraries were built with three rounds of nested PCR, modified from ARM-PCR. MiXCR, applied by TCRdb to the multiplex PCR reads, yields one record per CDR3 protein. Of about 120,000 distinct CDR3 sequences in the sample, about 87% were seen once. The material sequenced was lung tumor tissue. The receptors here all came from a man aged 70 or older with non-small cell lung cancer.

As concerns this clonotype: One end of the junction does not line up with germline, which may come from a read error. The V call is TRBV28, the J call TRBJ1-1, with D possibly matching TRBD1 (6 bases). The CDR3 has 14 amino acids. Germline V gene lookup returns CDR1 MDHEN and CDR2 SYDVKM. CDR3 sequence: CASNLGGPKTEAFF. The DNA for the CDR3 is TGTGCCAGCAATTTAGGGGGACCCAAGACTGAAGCTTTCTTT.

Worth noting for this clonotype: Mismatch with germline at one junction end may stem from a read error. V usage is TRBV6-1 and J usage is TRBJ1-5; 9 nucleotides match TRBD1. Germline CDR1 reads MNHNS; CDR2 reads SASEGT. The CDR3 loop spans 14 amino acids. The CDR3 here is CASSDGTGRQPQHF. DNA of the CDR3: TGTGCTAGCAGCGACGGGACAGGGAGGCAGCCCCAGCATTTT.

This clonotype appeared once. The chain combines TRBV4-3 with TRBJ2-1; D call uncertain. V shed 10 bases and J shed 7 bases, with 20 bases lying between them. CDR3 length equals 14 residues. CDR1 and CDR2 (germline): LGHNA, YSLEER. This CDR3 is CANIQDLGMNEQFF. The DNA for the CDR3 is TGCGCCAACATCCAAGATTTAGGGATGAATGAGCAGTTCTTC.

CDR3 DNA: TGTGCCTGTCAGAAAACCACAGGGCTCAGGGTGCTGTTTTTT. Encoded protein: CACQKTTGLRVLFF. V is TRBV19 and J is TRBJ2-2; D is perhaps TRBD1 (6 bases). The CDR3 is 14 residues long. Germline-derived CDR1 and CDR2 are LNHDA and SQIVND (reference sequence). Trimming removed 11 bases at V and 13 bases at J, with 26 bases between.

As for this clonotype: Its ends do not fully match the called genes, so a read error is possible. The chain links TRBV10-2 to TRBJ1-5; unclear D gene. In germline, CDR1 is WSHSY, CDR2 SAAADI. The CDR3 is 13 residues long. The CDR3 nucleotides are TGCGCCAGGAGTGAAGGTTCCAATCAGCCCCAGCTTTTT. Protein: CARSEGSNQPQLF.

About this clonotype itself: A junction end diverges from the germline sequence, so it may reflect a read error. CDR3 protein: CASSPRGTGVFEAFF. CDR3 nucleotides: TGTGCCAGCAGTCCCCGGGGGACAGGGGTTTTTGAGGCTTTCTTC. The rearrangement links TRBV12-3 or TRBV12-4 to TRBJ1-1; 10 nucleotides line up with TRBD1. The CDR3 has 15 amino acids.

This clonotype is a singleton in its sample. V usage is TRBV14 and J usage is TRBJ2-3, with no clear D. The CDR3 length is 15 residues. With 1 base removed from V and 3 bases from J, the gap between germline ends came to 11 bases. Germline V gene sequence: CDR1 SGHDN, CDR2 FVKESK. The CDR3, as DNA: TGTGCCAGCAGCCAAGTGGTAGTTACGACAGATACGCAGTATTTT. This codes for CASSQVVVTTDTQYF.

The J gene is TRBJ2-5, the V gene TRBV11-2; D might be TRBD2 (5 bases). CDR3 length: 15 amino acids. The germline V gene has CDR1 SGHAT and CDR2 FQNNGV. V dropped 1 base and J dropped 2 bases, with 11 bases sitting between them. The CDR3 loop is CASSLGVLGQETQYF. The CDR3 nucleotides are TGTGCCAGCAGCTTAGGCGTACTAGGGCAAGAGACCCAGTACTTC.

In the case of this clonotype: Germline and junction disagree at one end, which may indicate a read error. The CDR3 DNA sequence: TGTGCCAGCAGTAAAGCCGGGACGGAGCTTTATTCACCCCACCACTTT. Residues: CASSKAGTELYSPHHF. The gene calls are TRBV6-5 and TRBJ1-6; a possible D gene is TRBD1 (5 bases). Germline lookup yields CDR1 MNHEY and CDR2 SVGAGI. The CDR3 runs 16 residues.